The clone carrying this TCR beta chain was counted many times. Antigen unknown. An end of the junction differs from the germline gene, which may be a read error. This entry comes from a study of blood T cells in healthy people across ages. PCR was performed a second time for 7 to 11 cycles using a sample-barcoded 5' primer and a J-beta primer mix. Each TCR beta cDNA got a 12-nucleotide random molecular identifier. There were at least 3 million CDR3-containing paired-end reads obtained from each sample. Via MiXCR, TCRdb re-called the 5' RACE reads, giving one row per CDR3 protein. The sample has about 1.4 million distinct CDR3 sequences; 59% are singletons. Study observations and caveats: With naive T cell percentage, TCR beta diversity showed a strong correlation.

Germline V lookup: CDR1 SGHTA, CDR2 FQGNSA. This CDR3 spans 14 amino acids. V gene TRBV7-2 combines with J gene TRBJ2-5; 9 positions agree with TRBD1. The TCR sequence derives from a man aged 18 to 29 in good health. What was sequenced was blood. The chain's CDR3 is CASSLTGGQETQYF. The DNA for the CDR3 is TGCGCCAGCAGCTTGACAGGGGGACAAGAGACCCAGTACTTC. Full variable domain (outside the CDR3, taken from reference TRBV7-2 and TRBJ2-5): GAGVSQSPSNKVTEKGKDVELRCDPISGHTALYWYRQSLGQGLEFLIYFQGNSAPDKSGLPSDRFSAERTGGSVSTLTIQRTQQEDSAVYLCASSLTGGQETQYFGPGTRLLVL.